Listed below are T cell receptor beta chains from one sample, sequenced in a study of blood T cell repertoires in COVID-19. Profiled with immunoSEQ multiplex PCR; TCRdb holds only in-frame clones, not every one. The table lists roughly 60,000 clones, 85% to 90% of them singletons. The sequenced sample was peripheral blood. The receptors were sampled from a man between 60 and 70 years old with active COVID-19. The CDR3 runs from the conserved cysteine through the conserved F or W. D genes are given only for firm matches. Clone size appears in some rows only: once, few, many, or a class for an expanded clone.

j_gene | abundance | v_gene | d_gene | CDR3nt | CDR3aa
TRBJ2-1 | - | TRBV10-3 | TRBD1 | TGTGCCATCAGGTTACAGGGGAGCTCCTACAATGAGCAGTTCTTC | CAIRLQGSSYNEQFF
TRBJ2-7 | - | TRBV5-5 | - | TGTGCCAGCAGCCCCGGTGTGCAGTACTTC | CASSPGVQYF
TRBJ2-5 | - | TRBV28 | TRBD2 | TGTGCCAGCTCGAATCCTAGGGGCGGGAGTAGGGAGACCCAGTACTTC | CASSNPRGGSRETQYF
TRBJ1-2 | few | TRBV6-1 | TRBD1 | TGTGCCAGCAGTGAGGATCCGGGACAGCTTTATGGCTACACCTTC | CASSEDPGQLYGYTF
TRBJ2-1 | - | TRBV4-1 | - | TGCGCCAGCAGTCGGGGAGGGGGAGAAGTCAATGAGCAGTTCTTC | CASSRGGGEVNEQFF
TRBJ1-5 | few | TRBV18 | TRBD1 | TGTGCCAGCTCACCAAGTGGACAGGGCGCGGGCAATCAGCCCCAGCATTTT | CASSPSGQGAGNQPQHF
TRBJ2-2 | - | TRBV11-3 | TRBD1 | TGTGCCAGCAGCGAAGGGACAGGGGACACCGGGGAGCTGTTTTTT | CASSEGTGDTGELFF
TRBJ2-3 | once | TRBV21-1 | - | TGTGCCAGCAGCCCTACAGGCGGCGGGAGGCCTAACCGATGCCTCACAGATACGCAGTATTTT | CASSPTGGGRPNRCLTDTQYF
TRBJ2-7 | - | TRBV6-5 | TRBD2 | TGTGCCAGCAGTTACTCAAGCGGGATGGGCTCCTACGAGCAGTACTTC | CASSYSSGMGSYEQYF
TRBJ2-5 | - | TRBV5-1 | TRBD2 | TGCGCCAGCAGCTTAACGCTAGCGGGCCAAGAGACCCAGTACTTC | CASSLTLAGQETQYF
TRBJ2-1 | - | TRBV10-3 | - | TGTGCCATCAGTAATAGACAGGTAGTTGTCAATGAGCAGTTCTTC | CAISNRQVVVNEQFF
TRBJ2-1 | - | TRBV7-2 | TRBD2 | TGTGCCAGCAGCCCTACGACTAGCGTGGCTGAGCAGTTCTTC | CASSPTTSVAEQFF
TRBJ1-2 | - | TRBV27 | TRBD1 | TGTGCCTCCAAGAACGGACAGGGGGTAGATGGCTACACCTTC | CASKNGQGVDGYTF
TRBJ2-7 | - | TRBV5-1 | TRBD2 | TGCGCCAGCAGCCCAGGAAAGACTAGCGGGATGTACGAGCAGTACTTC | CASSPGKTSGMYEQYF
TRBJ1-4 | - | TRBV6-2/TRBV6-3 | - | TGTGCCAGCAGTTACCCGGAAGGAGGGGAGGAAAAACTGTTTTTT | CASSYPEGGEEKLFF
TRBJ2-1 | - | TRBV9 | TRBD2 | TGTGCCAGCAGCGTCCTAGCGGGAGGCAATGAGCAGTTCTTC | CASSVLAGGNEQFF
TRBJ1-5 | - | TRBV21-1 | - | TGTGCCAGCAGCTCCCGAACGGGTTGCTGCAATCAGCCCCAGCATTTT | CASSSRTGCCNQPQHF
TRBJ2-7 | - | TRBV27 | - | TGTGCCAGCAGTACCGGGGGAGGCTCCTACGAGCAGTACTTC | CASSTGGGSYEQYF
TRBJ2-3 | - | TRBV10-3 | - | TGTGCCAACTCCGGGACTGTAGGCACAGATACGCAGTATTTT | CANSGTVGTDTQYF
TRBJ2-3 | - | TRBV24-1 | TRBD1 | TGTGCCCCAATCCGAGGGGGCGAGAGGACAGATACGCAGTATTTT | CAPIRGGERTDTQYF
TRBJ2-3 | - | TRBV7-6 | - | TGTGCCAGCAGCTTCCTAGGGGGCACAGATACGCAGTATTTT | CASSFLGGTDTQYF
TRBJ1-1 | - | TRBV23-1 | TRBD1 | TGCGCCAGCAGTCAATCGACAGGGGGCGCCTGTAAAAAACCTTTGAACACTGAAGCTTTCTTT | CASSQSTGGACKKPLNTEAFF
TRBJ2-7 | - | TRBV5-4 | TRBD2 | TGTGCCAGCAGCCGAGCGGGAGGGGGCTACGAGCAGTACTTC | CASSRAGGGYEQYF
TRBJ1-5 | - | TRBV18 | - | TGTGCCAGCTCCCGGTCAGGGCAGCTCAATCAGCCCCAGCATTTT | CASSRSGQLNQPQHF
TRBJ2-7 | - | TRBV9 | - | TGTGCCAGCAGCGTAGAGGCGGGATTGCCCTACGAGCAGTACTTC | CASSVEAGLPYEQYF